These 29 T cell receptor beta chains were sequenced from one sample in a study of spatial heterogeneity in lung cancer. Using its own MiXCR run on the 5' RACE reads, TCRdb lists one record per CDR3 protein. The sample records around 25,000 distinct CDR3 sequences, about 13% being singletons. The time point: sample taken at primary tumor resection. From tumor, nontumor lung or frozen PBMC, whole RNA was taken unsorted for sequencing. The source was PBMCs, collected at surgery. Receptor source: a female donor with early-stage non-small cell lung cancer.

This clonotype was picked up many times. This chain uses TRBV29-1 with TRBJ2-6; D uncertain. The CDR3 has 13 amino acids. Trimming took 5 bases from V and 0 from J, leaving 5 bases between them. Germline CDR1 is SQVTM and CDR2 is ANQGSEA. This chain's CDR3 is CSVLYSGANVLTF. For the CDR3, the DNA is TGCAGCGTTCTGTACTCTGGGGCCAACGTCCTGACTTTC.

The chain carries TRBV25-1 and TRBJ2-2; 7 bases align to TRBD2. The CDR3 sequence is 15 residues long. Per germline, CDR1 MGHDK and CDR2 SYGVNS. The V and J ends lost 2 bases and 5 bases, in that order; junction bases with no gene match: 5. The CDR3: CASSEMLAETGELFF. As DNA, the CDR3 is TGTGCCAGCAGTGAAATGCTAGCGGAAACCGGGGAGCTGTTTTTT.

Note on this clonotype: The junction shows a germline mismatch at one end, possibly a read error. The rearrangement joins TRBV5-1 to TRBJ2-3; D call uncertain. This CDR3 spans 12 amino acids. The germline V gene has CDR1 SGHRS and CDR2 YFSETQ. DNA of the CDR3: TGCGCCAGCAGGGCCAGCACAGATACGCTGTATTTT. It specifies CASRASTDTLYF.

This clonotype appeared many times. This chain connects TRBV12-3 or TRBV12-4 to TRBJ2-1; D not certain. This CDR3 spans 11 amino acids. With 6 bases removed from V and 5 bases from J, the gap between germline ends came to 5 bases. CDR3 bases: TGTGCCAGCAGCTTTGACAATGAGCAGTTCTTC. It specifies CASSFDNEQFF.

This clonotype has a count of ten or more. The chain uses TRBV5-6 and TRBJ2-4; D gene unclear. There are 15 residues in the CDR3. Trimming removed 0 bases from V and 0 bases from J, with 7 bases in between. The V gene's germline CDR1 is SGHDT and CDR2 YYEEEE. DNA for the CDR3: TGTGCCAGCAGCTTGGCCATACTAGCCAAAAACATTCAGTACTTC. Its protein product is CASSLAILAKNIQYF.

This clonotype was seen many times. The rearrangement uses TRBV7-2 and TRBJ1-4, with D maybe TRBD1 (5 bases). This CDR3 has 16 residues. Deletions cut 1 base from V and 3 bases from J, with 12 bases between. CDR1 SGHTA and CDR2 FQGNSA come from the germline V gene. CDR3 DNA: TGTGCCAGCAGCTTAGTCGGGGGGTCCGCTAATGAAAAACTGTTTTTT. Translating gives CASSLVGGSANEKLFF. The full variable domain, rest sourced from reference TRBV7-2 and TRBJ1-4, is GAGVSQSPSNKVTEKGKDVELRCDPISGHTALYWYRQSLGQGLEFLIYFQGNSAPDKSGLPSDRFSAERTGGSVSTLTIQRTQQEDSAVYLCASSLVGGSANEKLFFGSGTQLSVL.

This clonotype was detected only once. The gene calls are TRBV20-1 and TRBJ2-1; D remains ambiguous. CDR1 and CDR2 (germline): DFQATT, SNEGSKA (reference sequence). CDR3 length: 16 residues. Trimming shortened V by 0 bases and J by 0 bases, and 12 bases separated the two germline ends. For the CDR3, the DNA is TGCAGTGCTAGAGATGCAAGAGATTACTCCTACAATGAGCAGTTCTTC. Protein product: CSARDARDYSYNEQFF.

This clonotype qualifies as medium-sized. The chain links TRBV20-1 to TRBJ2-3; D unclear. The CDR3 is made up of 16 amino acids. Trimming shortened V by 5 bases and J by 0 bases, and 18 bases separated the two germline ends. The V gene's germline CDR1 is DFQATT and CDR2 SNEGSKA (reference sequence). The chain's CDR3 is CSAPLPPTASTDTQYF. The CDR3 DNA is TGCAGTGCTCCCCTTCCTCCGACGGCTAGCACAGATACGCAGTATTTT.

This clonotype was seen at least ten times. The CDR3 protein is CASSSMGSSYNEQFF. Here the CDR3 DNA reads TGTGCCAGCAGCTCAATGGGGAGCTCCTACAATGAGCAGTTCTTC. The V call is TRBV7-9, the J call TRBJ2-1, with a possible D match to TRBD2 (5 bases). There are 15 residues in the CDR3. V lost 4 bases and J 0 bases, leaving 10 bases between the germline ends. Germline CDR1 and CDR2: SEHNR and FQNEAQ (reference sequence).

This clonotype turned up a few times. CDR3 region: CASSPGGGVSEQFF. Here the CDR3 DNA reads TGTGCCAGCAGTCCCGGGGGAGGGGTTAGTGAGCAGTTCTTC. The chain employs TRBV28 and TRBJ2-1; 7 positions match TRBD2. Germline values: CDR1 MDHEN, CDR2 SYDVKM. The CDR3 runs 14 residues. Trimming cost V 5 bases and J 9 bases; bases outside gene matches: 10.

The chain couples TRBV7-2 to TRBJ2-7; maybe TRBD1 (6 bases). The germline V and J ends were trimmed by 5 bases and 2 bases, with 10 bases remaining between them. Looked up from germline, CDR1 is SGHTA and CDR2 is FQGNSA. The CDR3 contains 13 residues. The CDR3 spells CASSTGQTYEQYF. The CDR3 DNA reads as TGTGCCAGCAGCACGGGACAAACCTACGAGCAGTACTTC.

This clonotype was seen many times. V usage is TRBV27 and J usage is TRBJ1-1, with unresolved D. V was trimmed by 3 bases and J by 1 base, leaving 6 bases between them. The CDR3 runs to 13 residues. Germline CDR1 and CDR2: MNHEY and SMNVEV (reference sequence). In DNA form, the CDR3 reads TGTGCCAGCAGTTTCCGGCAGAACACTGAAGCTTTCTTT. It is translated as CASSFRQNTEAFF.

This clonotype showed up just a few times. V is TRBV28 and J is TRBJ2-5; 9 nucleotides align to TRBD2. CDR1 and CDR2 from the germline V gene are MDHEN and SYDVKM. Trimming took 5 bases from V and 14 from J; bases not matched to a gene: 9. The CDR3 runs 12 residues. CDR3 region: CASSVAGAGKYF. The CDR3 DNA sequence: TGTGCCAGCAGTGTAGCGGGGGCCGGCAAATACTTC.

This clonotype was seen ten or more times. The V and J genes are TRBV5-1 and TRBJ1-1; D gene ambiguous. Germline CDR1 reads SGHRS; CDR2 reads YFSETQ. The CDR3 totals 13 residues. Trimming removed 3 bases at V and 3 bases at J, with 9 bases between. As DNA, the CDR3 is TGCGCCAGCAGCTCGGGCCGGGACACTGAAGCTTTCTTT. This translates into CASSSGRDTEAFF.

There are many counts of this clonotype. This chain joins TRBV11-2 and TRBJ2-4; D uncertain. Germline V gene lookup returns CDR1 SGHAT and CDR2 FQNNGV. Trimming took off 5 bases at V and 1 base at J, with 9 bases between the two ends. The CDR3 runs 14 residues. CDR3 loop: CASSPPYAKNIQYF. The CDR3 DNA sequence: TGTGCCAGCAGCCCACCATACGCCAAAAACATTCAGTACTTC. Using reference TRBV11-2 and TRBJ2-4 for the parts outside the CDR3, the full variable domain is EAGVAQSPRYKIIEKRQSVAFWCNPISGHATLYWYQQILGQGPKLLIQFQNNGVVDDSQLPKDRFSAERLKGVDSTLKIQPAKLEDSAVYLCASSPPYAKNIQYFGAGTRLSVL.

This clonotype came up many times. The chain is built from TRBV14 and TRBJ1-2; D possibly corresponds to TRBD1 (5 bases). Germline values: CDR1 SGHDN, CDR2 FVKESK. Trimming took off 1 base at V and 4 bases at J, with 10 bases between the two ends. The CDR3 extends over 14 amino acids. The CDR3 protein is CASSQADRFYGYTF. In DNA form, the CDR3 reads TGTGCCAGCAGCCAAGCCGACAGATTCTATGGCTACACCTTC.

This clonotype came up a few times. The chain links TRBV3-1 to TRBJ2-7, with 9 bases matching TRBD2. Trimming cost V 4 bases and J 4 bases; bases outside gene matches: 5. In germline, CDR1 is LGHDT, CDR2 YNNKEL (reference sequence). This CDR3 is 14 amino acids long. CDR3 in DNA: TGTGCCAGCAGCCTCGTAGCGGGAGTATACGAGCAGTACTTC. The encoded protein is CASSLVAGVYEQYF.

This clonotype has more than one count but fewer than ten. J is TRBJ2-7 and V is TRBV20-1; D possibly corresponds to TRBD2 (5 bases). Trimming pared 0 bases from V and 12 bases from J, leaving 12 bases between. Germline V gene lookup returns CDR1 DFQATT and CDR2 SNEGSKA (reference sequence). The CDR3 runs 11 residues. The CDR3 region is CSARDFGETYF. DNA of the CDR3: TGCAGTGCTAGAGATTTCGGGGAAACGTACTTC.

This clonotype was detected many times. The chain combines TRBV6-6 with TRBJ1-1; 10 bases fit TRBD1. J gave up 0 bases and V 8 bases, and 6 bases lay outside the gene matches. CDR1 and CDR2 (germline): MNHNY, SVGAGI (reference sequence). The CDR3 is 15 amino acids. Here the CDR3 DNA reads TGTGCCAGCCTACCCGGGACAGGGGTGAACACTGAAGCTTTCTTT. Protein product: CASLPGTGVNTEAFF.

V and J are TRBV28 and TRBJ1-5; no clear D gene. Trimming left V 2 bases short and J 6 bases short, with 8 bases between. The CDR3 is 13 amino acids. CDR1 MDHEN and CDR2 SYDVKM come from the germline V gene. The CDR3 loop is CASSLPIRQPQHF. DNA for the CDR3: TGTGCCAGCAGTTTACCTATTCGTCAGCCCCAGCATTTT.

This clonotype was recorded at least ten times. This chain links TRBV29-1 with TRBJ2-1; TRBD2 aligns across 13 bases. The length of the CDR3 is 12 residues. CDR1 is SQVTM, CDR2 ANQGSEA, per germline. J was trimmed by 9 bases and V by 7 bases; bases with no gene match: 3. CDR3 nucleotide sequence: TGCAGCGGGACTAGCGGGAGCGGTGAGCAGTTCTTC. It yields the protein CSGTSGSGEQFF.

This clonotype was counted many times. The chain employs TRBV12-3 or TRBV12-4 and TRBJ2-3, with D perhaps TRBD2 (6 bases). V was shortened by 3 bases and J by 3 bases, with 10 bases between the two germline ends. The CDR3 has 14 amino acids. The CDR3 DNA follows: TGTGCCAGCAGTTTGCGGAGGGGTACAGATACGCAGTATTTT. Translating gives CASSLRRGTDTQYF.

This clonotype was seen repeatedly, ten times or more. This chain links TRBV19 with TRBJ1-5; D is perhaps TRBD1 (5 bases). Germline V lookup: CDR1 LNHDA, CDR2 SQIVND (reference sequence). Trimming cost V 3 bases and J 6 bases, with 9 bases left between them. This CDR3 has 13 amino acids. For the CDR3, the DNA is TGTGCCAGTAGTATGGGGGTGGGTCAGCCCCAGCATTTT. Its protein is CASSMGVGQPQHF.

The rearrangement links TRBV6-2 or TRBV6-3 to TRBJ2-7; TRBD2 might be the D (5 bases). The CDR3 is made up of 13 amino acids. The V end lost 6 bases, the J end lost 9 bases, and 18 bases lay between the germline ends. Germline V lookup: CDR1 MNHEY, CDR2 SVGEGT. CDR3 sequence: CASSPRALAWQYV. The CDR3 DNA follows: TGTGCCAGCAGCCCCCGGGCCCTAGCATGGCAGTACGTC.

This clonotype was recorded many times. The V and J genes are TRBV7-2 and TRBJ2-3; D may be TRBD2 (6 bases). CDR1 is SGHTA and CDR2 is FQGNSA in the germline V gene. The ends were cut back, 2 bases at V and 0 bases at J, with 9 bases in the middle. This CDR3 spans 15 amino acids. The CDR3 region is CASSLLATSTDTQYF. DNA for the CDR3: TGTGCCAGCAGCTTACTAGCGACTAGCACAGATACGCAGTATTTT.

The table lists this clonotype with many counts. The J gene is TRBJ1-3, the V gene TRBV6-5, with D maybe TRBD1 (5 bases). V was clipped by 6 bases and J by 2 bases, with 14 bases between them. The germline gives CDR1 MNHEY, CDR2 SVGAGI. The CDR3 has 15 residues. CDR3 sequence: CASSFSGGPGNTIYF. CDR3 in DNA: TGTGCCAGCAGCTTCTCCGGGGGACCTGGAAACACCATATATTTT.

This rearrangement joins TRBV30 to TRBJ2-3, with 8 bases matching TRBD2. Trimming removed 4 bases from V and 6 bases from J; junction bases left unmatched: 18. The CDR3 has 17 residues. Germline CDR1 GTSNPN, CDR2 SVGIG (reference sequence). The CDR3 DNA follows: TGTGCCTGGAAGGCCGGGGTGGTAGCGGGACTGCTTGATACGCAGTATTTT. Its protein product is CAWKAGVVAGLLDTQYF.

V and J are TRBV5-1 and TRBJ2-7; 7 bases agree with TRBD1. Germline trimming cut 4 bases from V and 4 bases from J; bases unmatched to any gene: 8. The CDR3 has 14 amino acids. Germline V gives CDR1 SGHRS, CDR2 YFSETQ. CDR3 DNA sequence: TGCGCCAGCAGCACCGGGACAGCAGGGTACGAGCAGTACTTC. It is translated as CASSTGTAGYEQYF.

In its sample, this clonotype was seen a few times. The V and J genes are TRBV19 and TRBJ1-2; the D gene is possibly TRBD1 (5 bases). V was clipped by 2 bases and J by 6 bases, with 10 bases between them. Per the germline V gene, CDR1 is LNHDA and CDR2 is SQIVND (reference sequence). CDR3 length: 13 amino acids. CDR3 residues: CASSIQGDNGYTF. The CDR3 bases are TGTGCCAGTAGTATACAGGGCGATAATGGCTACACCTTC.